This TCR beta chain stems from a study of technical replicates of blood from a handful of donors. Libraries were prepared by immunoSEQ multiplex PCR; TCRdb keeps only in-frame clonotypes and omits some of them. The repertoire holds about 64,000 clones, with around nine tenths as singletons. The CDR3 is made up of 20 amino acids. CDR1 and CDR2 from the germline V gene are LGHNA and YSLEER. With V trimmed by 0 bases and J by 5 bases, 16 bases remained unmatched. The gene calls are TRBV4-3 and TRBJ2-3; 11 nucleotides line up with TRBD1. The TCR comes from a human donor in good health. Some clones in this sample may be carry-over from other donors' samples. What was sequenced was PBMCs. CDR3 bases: TGCGCCAGCAGCCAAGATCTGGGGGCTGTTGGGACAGGGGGAAGAGATACGCAGTATTTT. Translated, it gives CASSQDLGAVGTGGRDTQYF.